These 29 T cell receptor beta chains came from one sample sequenced in a study of blood T cells in healthy people across ages. A J-beta primer mix and a sample-barcoded 5' primer were used in a second PCR of about 6 to 12 cycles. TCRdb fed the 5' RACE reads into MiXCR, producing one record per CDR3 protein. Seen here are hundreds of thousands of distinct CDR3 sequences, around 24% observed once, and the top ten hold roughly 9%. These same data were also listed under a study on T cells of mothers and their children.

The sample taken for sequencing was blood. The receptors were sampled from a boy aged 5-17 years in good health.

This clonotype has just a few counts. The chain couples TRBV9 to TRBJ2-1; no clear D. The J call is uncertain, as TRBJ2-5 better fits the DNA end. The CDR3 sequence is 13 residues long. Germline loops: CDR1 SGDLS, CDR2 YYNGEE. The CDR3 nucleotides read TGTGCCAGCAGCGTAGCTGCGCAAGAGACCCAGTACTTC. Its translation: CASSVAAQETQYF.

This clonotype was seen more than once but under ten times. The gene calls are TRBV18 and TRBJ1-5; D remains ambiguous. Germline assignment: CDR1 KGHSH and CDR2 LQKENI. Between the trimmed V and J ends, which lost 6 bases and 3 bases, there was a span of 9 bases. The length of the CDR3 is 13 residues. CDR3 sequence reads: CASSSLDNQPQHF. The DNA of the CDR3 is TGTGCCAGCTCCTCGTTGGACAATCAGCCCCAGCATTTT.

The gene calls are TRBV7-3 and TRBJ2-2, with TRBD1 as a possible D gene (5 bases). Germline V gene data show CDR1 as SGHTA and CDR2 as FQGTGA. Trimming left V 4 bases short and J 6 bases short, with 30 bases between. The CDR3 has 20 residues. The CDR3 DNA is TGTGCCAGCAGCTCGCAGACCATGGGGCAGGGAAGGTTTGGGCCCGGGGAGCTGTTTTTT. As protein: CASSSQTMGQGRFGPGELFF. The whole variable domain, filled in from reference TRBV7-3 and TRBJ2-2, reads GAGVSQTPSNKVTEKGKYVELRCDPISGHTALYWYRQSLGQGPEFLIYFQGTGAADDSGLPNDRFFAVRPEGSVSTLKIQRTERGDSAVYLCASSSQTMGQGRFGPGELFFGEGSRLTVL.

The genes are TRBV3-1 and TRBJ2-6, with unresolved D. CDR3 length equals 14 residues. Germline CDR1 reads LGHDT; CDR2 reads YNNKEL (reference sequence). Trimming stripped 1 base from V and 2 bases from J, with 3 bases between. CDR3 in amino acids: CASSQAAGANVLTF. The DNA of the CDR3 is TGTGCCAGCAGCCAAGCGGCTGGGGCCAACGTCCTGACTTTC.

This chain links TRBV10-3 with TRBJ2-7; 9 bases line up with TRBD2. From germline, CDR1 is ENHRY and CDR2 SYGVKD. The CDR3 is 16 residues long. V lost 6 bases to trimming and J lost 2 bases; unmatched junction nucleotides: 11. The CDR3 nucleotides read TGTGCCATCAGCTCCGGGGCTAGCGGGGTGCCCTACGAGCAGTACTTC. Translated: CAISSGASGVPYEQYF.

This clonotype appeared a few times. This sequence joins TRBV15 and TRBJ2-2; maybe TRBD1 (6 bases). This CDR3 is built from 13 residues. Looked up from germline, CDR1 is LNHNV and CDR2 is YYDKDF (reference sequence). Trimming took 6 bases from V and 4 from J, leaving 9 bases between them. CDR3 sequence reads: CATRTGLTGELFF. In DNA form, the CDR3 reads TGTGCCACCAGGACAGGTCTCACCGGGGAGCTGTTTTTT. The full variable domain, its missing parts supplied by reference TRBV15 and TRBJ2-2, is DAMVIQNPRYQVTQFGKPVTLSCSQTLNHNVMYWYQQKSSQAPKLLFHYYDKDFNNEADTPDNFQSRRPNTSFCFLDIRSPGLGDTAMYLCATRTGLTGELFFGEGSRLTVL.

This chain joins TRBV18 and TRBJ1-4, with 7 bases lining up with TRBD1. The germline V gene encodes CDR1 KGHSH and CDR2 LQKENI. J lost 3 bases, V lost 3 bases, and 1 base had no gene match. This CDR3 contains 14 residues. Written as DNA, the CDR3 is TGTGCCAGCTCACCGACAGGGCCTAATGAAAAACTGTTTTTT. Amino acids: CASSPTGPNEKLFF.

This clonotype was counted only a few times. The conserved final phenylalanine or tryptophan is absent from the CDR3, which likely points to a read error. The limits of the CDR3 on the DNA are not certain, so only TCRdb's listed CDR3 is given. V is TRBV21-1 and J is TRBJ2-7. TRBV21-1 is a pseudogene segment. Counting both end residues, the CDR3 totals 10 amino acids. The CDR3 is CASTRTDLYD.

J is TRBJ1-1 and V is TRBV29-1; the D gene is possibly TRBD1 (5 bases). Per the germline V gene, CDR1 is SQVTM and CDR2 is ANQGSEA. The CDR3 totals 12 residues. Trimming removed 7 bases at V and 10 bases at J, with 19 bases between. This chain's CDR3 is CSEAKGPNIAFF. The CDR3 nucleotides read TGCAGCGAGGCAAAGGGGCCAAACATAGCTTTCTTT.

The genes are TRBV4-2 and TRBJ2-7; 10 positions agree with TRBD2. The CDR3 loop spans 16 amino acids. J gave up 2 bases and V 0 bases, and 4 bases lay outside the gene matches. In germline, CDR1 is LGHNA, CDR2 YNFKEQ. The CDR3 sequence is CASSQEASGSPYEQYF. Written as DNA, the CDR3 is TGTGCCAGCAGCCAAGAGGCTAGCGGGAGTCCCTACGAGCAGTACTTC.

This rearrangement joins TRBV24-1 to TRBJ2-7; D is possibly TRBD2 (6 bases). The V and J ends lost 3 bases and 2 bases respectively, with 16 bases between them. CDR1 and CDR2 from the germline V gene are KGHDR and SFDVKD. The CDR3 sequence is 16 residues long. The CDR3 loop is CATSDPTGTRPYEQYF. The CDR3 nucleotides are TGTGCCACCAGTGATCCCACCGGGACTCGTCCCTACGAGCAGTACTTC.

This clonotype was counted a single time. The chain recombines TRBV12-3 or TRBV12-4 with TRBJ2-2, with TRBD2 identical over 10 bases. J gave up 6 bases and V 6 bases, and 1 base lay outside the gene matches. This CDR3 comprises 13 residues. The CDR3 loop is CASRLAGAGELFF. The CDR3 DNA reads as TGTGCCAGCAGGCTAGCGGGAGCCGGGGAGCTGTTTTTT.

The CDR3 coding sequence is TGTGCCAGCAGTGGTAGACAGGGGAATCAGCCCCAGCATTTT. Its protein is CASSGRQGNQPQHF. This chain connects TRBV27 to TRBJ1-5, with TRBD1 matching 8 bases. J was trimmed by 4 bases and V by 5 bases; bases with no gene match: 4. This CDR3 spans 14 amino acids. Germline loops: CDR1 MNHEY, CDR2 SMNVEV (reference sequence).

V gene TRBV11-1 combines with J gene TRBJ2-5; 8 bases align to TRBD2. Germline CDR1 is SGHAT and CDR2 is FQDESV (reference sequence). V gave up 5 bases and J gave up 1 base; unmatched junction bases: 6. The CDR3 totals 15 residues. The DNA for the CDR3 is TGTGCCAGCAGCCCCATAGCGGGACGCCAAGAGACCCAGTACTTC. It translates to CASSPIAGRQETQYF.

The CDR3 sequence is CASSQGRRGNTEAFF. CDR3 nucleotide sequence: TGCGCCAGCAGCCAAGGTCGCAGGGGAAACACTGAAGCTTTCTTT. The chain couples TRBV4-3 to TRBJ1-1; tentatively, D is TRBD1 (6 bases). The V end was cut by 1 base, the J end by 2 bases, with 11 bases between. The CDR3 runs 15 residues. Germline loops: CDR1 LGHNA, CDR2 YSLEER.

A few counts support this clonotype. The CDR3 loop is CSARDRIRTVREQYF. The CDR3 region has the DNA TGCAGTGCTAGAGATCGTATAAGAACCGTACGAGAGCAGTACTTC. The chain carries TRBV20-1 and TRBJ2-5; D is unresolved. The CDR3 totals 15 residues. Trimming left V 0 bases short and J 11 bases short, with 22 bases between. In germline, CDR1 is DFQATT, CDR2 SNEGSKA (reference sequence).

The CDR3 sequence: CASSQRLGGETQYF. The CDR3 bases are TGTGCCAGCAGCCAAAGACTCGGGGGGGAGACCCAGTACTTC. The V gene is TRBV4-2, the J gene TRBJ2-5, with TRBD2 matching over 7 bases. Unmatched junction bases numbered 5, after V lost 2 bases and J lost 5 bases. Germline CDR1 reads LGHNA; CDR2 reads YNFKEQ. There are 14 residues in the CDR3.

The chain carries TRBV20-1 and TRBJ2-4; 8 nucleotides align to TRBD2. Germline V gene sequence: CDR1 DFQATT, CDR2 SNEGSKA (reference sequence). The CDR3 runs 15 residues. The V gene end was trimmed by 2 bases and the J gene end by 6 bases; junction bases not matched to a gene: 9. The CDR3 spells CSARWGERERNIQYF. Here the CDR3 DNA reads TGCAGTGCTAGATGGGGGGAGCGGGAGCGAAACATTCAGTACTTC.

This sequence joins TRBV12-3 or TRBV12-4 and TRBJ1-6; D call uncertain. V lost 3 bases and J 8 bases, leaving 17 bases between the germline ends. The CDR3 loop spans 16 amino acids. This CDR3 is CASSFLGSGAYSPLHF. Written as DNA, the CDR3 is TGTGCCAGCAGTTTCCTAGGGTCAGGCGCGTATTCACCCCTCCACTTT.

V is TRBV20-1 and J is TRBJ1-1, with 7 bases matching TRBD1. The trim removed 5 bases at V and 4 bases at J, leaving 10 bases unmatched. CDR1 DFQATT and CDR2 SNEGSKA come from the germline V gene (reference sequence). This CDR3 comprises 14 residues. CDR3 bases: TGCAGTGCTGAACACGACAGGGAAGTCACTGAAGCTTTCTTT. Amino acids: CSAEHDREVTEAFF.

This chain joins TRBV20-1 and TRBJ1-1; a weak D match, TRBD1 (5 bases). Germline V gene lookup returns CDR1 DFQATT and CDR2 SNEGSKA (reference sequence). The CDR3 runs to 13 residues. The V and J ends lost 6 bases and 5 bases respectively, with 16 bases between them. CDR3 nucleotide sequence: TGCAGTGCGAGGGGCGCAGGGAAGACTGAAGCTTTCTTT. It yields the protein CSARGAGKTEAFF.

The rearrangement links TRBV10-3 to TRBJ1-1, with D maybe TRBD1 (5 bases). CDR3 length: 14 amino acids. The ends were cut back, 4 bases at V and 3 bases at J, with 12 bases in the middle. The V gene's germline CDR1 is ENHRY and CDR2 SYGVKD. The CDR3 region has the DNA TGTGCCATCAGTGCGGCGGGGGGTGACACTGAAGCTTTCTTT. Encoded protein: CAISAAGGDTEAFF.

This clonotype has just a few counts. The chain recombines TRBV5-1 with TRBJ2-3; D not resolved. The V end lost 7 bases, the J end lost 4 bases, and 7 bases lay between the germline ends. The V gene's germline CDR1 is SGHRS and CDR2 YFSETQ. The CDR3 is 11 amino acids. The CDR3 region has the DNA TGCGCCAGCTGTCCCCCAGATACGCAGTATTTT. Its protein product is CASCPPDTQYF. Full variable domain (outside the CDR3, taken from reference TRBV5-1 and TRBJ2-3): KAGVTQTPRYLIKTRGQQVTLSCSPISGHRSVSWYQQTPGQGLQFLFEYFSETQRNKGNFPGRFSGRQFSNSRSEMNVSTLELGDSALYLCASCPPDTQYFGPGTRLTVL.

The rearrangement uses TRBV24-1 and TRBJ2-5; 10 bases are shared with TRBD1. V dropped 2 bases and J dropped 3; count of bases not matched to a gene: 2. The length of the CDR3 is 15 residues. The V gene's germline CDR1 is KGHDR and CDR2 SFDVKD. The chain's CDR3 is CATSDYGQGEETQYF. The CDR3 DNA sequence: TGTGCCACCAGTGATTACGGACAGGGGGAAGAGACCCAGTACTTC.

The chain is built from TRBV29-1 and TRBJ1-2, with D possibly matching TRBD1 (5 bases). Per germline, CDR1 SQVTM and CDR2 ANQGSEA. The CDR3 loop spans 14 amino acids. The V gene lost 4 bases and the J gene lost 6 bases, with 18 bases spanning the gap. The CDR3 here is CSVGFKGLKDGYTF. CDR3 bases: TGCAGCGTTGGATTTAAGGGGTTAAAGGATGGCTACACCTTC.

The chain joins TRBV24-1 to TRBJ2-5; D is possibly TRBD2 (5 bases). The V gene's germline CDR1 is KGHDR and CDR2 SFDVKD. CDR3 size: 14 residues. V was cut by 1 base and J by 5 bases, with 10 bases left in between. For the CDR3, the DNA is TGTGCCACCAGTGATTTCCGGGGTGGGGAGACCCAGTACTTC. It specifies CATSDFRGGETQYF.

This clonotype has just a few counts. The J gene is TRBJ2-7, the V gene TRBV4-2, with D perhaps TRBD2 (7 bases). With 1 base removed from V and 2 bases from J, the gap between germline ends came to 12 bases. Germline V lookup: CDR1 LGHNA, CDR2 YNFKEQ. The CDR3 runs 15 residues. The CDR3: CASSQAGGQAYEQYF. CDR3 sequence (DNA): TGTGCCAGCAGCCAAGCGGGGGGCCAAGCCTACGAGCAGTACTTC.

The J gene is TRBJ2-2, the V gene TRBV6-2 or TRBV6-3, with D possibly matching TRBD2 (6 bases). Germline V lookup: CDR1 MNHEY, CDR2 SVGEGT. The CDR3 spans 13 residues. Trimming removed 5 bases at V and 5 bases at J, with 9 bases between. DNA for the CDR3: TGTGCCAGCAGTCGGGGGTGGACCGGGGAGCTGTTTTTT. Protein product: CASSRGWTGELFF.

V gene TRBV28 combines with J gene TRBJ1-2, with a tentative D call TRBD1 (5 bases). CDR1 and CDR2 from the germline V gene are MDHEN and SYDVKM. CDR3 length: 13 amino acids. V dropped 6 bases and J dropped 4 bases, with 12 bases sitting between them. Written as DNA, the CDR3 is TGTGCCAGCAGCCCCGCCGGGACCTATGGCTACACCTTC. Encoded protein: CASSPAGTYGYTF.